This TCR beta chain was profiled in a study of beta chain features in type 1 diabetes. Regarding the study as a whole: Sampled from patients, naive, central memory and Treg TCRB repertoires appeared more similar than those sampled from healthy donors. Type 1 diabetes patients showed a moderate but significant shortening of TCRB CDR3s in all four CD4+ subsets.

Expressed TCRB transcripts were sequenced because the isolated RNA had all been reverse transcribed beforehand. Libraries were prepared by immunoSEQ multiplex PCR; TCRdb keeps only in-frame clonotypes and omits some of them. This sample has 300,000 or so clones, with 13% to 15% found just once. This CDR3 comprises 17 residues. CDR1 and CDR2 from the germline V gene are MDHEN and SYDVKM. V shed 6 bases, J shed 3 bases, and the junction held 10 bases outside the gene matches. This clone occurred a few times. As yet, its antigen is unknown. The sample was naive CD4+ T cells from blood. The clonotype originates from a man younger than 45 with type 1 diabetes. The V gene is TRBV28, the J gene TRBJ2-3, with TRBD2 matching 12 bases. The CDR3 protein is CASSPSLTSGRTDTQYF. Here the CDR3 DNA reads TGTGCCAGCAGCCCATCGTTGACTAGCGGGAGAACAGATACGCAGTATTTT.